This is a list of T cell receptor beta chains from one sample in a study of regulatory T cells in long-lasting Graves disease. A single record per CDR3 protein comes from TCRdb applying MiXCR to the multiplex PCR reads. The repertoire holds about 340,000 distinct CDR3 sequences, with about 20% as singletons. Here the sequenced sample was peripheral blood mononuclear cells (PBMCs), taken when the disease was refractory, from a patient treated with antithyroid drugs. These TCRs come from a female donor with Graves disease. The CDR3 runs from the conserved cysteine through the conserved F or W. A D gene is named only where the DNA matches it firmly. Where a row states a size, it is once, few, many or the class of an expanded clone; other rows omit it.

abundance,v_gene,d_gene,j_gene,CDR3nt,CDR3aa
many,TRBV20-1,TRBD1,TRBJ1-5,TGCAGTGCTCGGACAGGGGGTCTTCCCCAGCATTTT,CSARTGGLPQHF
many,TRBV20-1,-,TRBJ1-1,TGCAGTGCTAGTATGAGGAACACTGAAGCTTTCTTT,CSASMRNTEAFF
-,TRBV10-3,-,TRBJ1-5,TGTGCCATCAGTGAGTCGAGCAGGGGTGTTCAGCCCCAGCATTTT,CAISESSRGVQPQHF
many,TRBV27,-,TRBJ2-2,TGTGCCAGCAGGACCGGGGGGAACACCGGGGAGCTGTTTTTT,CASRTGGNTGELFF
many,TRBV28,TRBD1,TRBJ1-1,TGTGCCAGCAGTTTGACAGGGGGTGCGGGGAACACTGAAGCTTTCTTT,CASSLTGGAGNTEAFF
-,TRBV6-1,-,TRBJ1-5,TGTGCCAGCAGACGGGGGGCGGGGCAGGGGCAGATGGGCAATCAGCCCCAGCATTTT,CASRRGAGQGQMGNQPQHF
-,TRBV30,-,TRBJ2-7,TGTGCCTGGAGTTCTGGGTTGCCCCACTACGAGCAGTACTTC,CAWSSGLPHYEQYF
few,TRBV27,TRBD1,TRBJ1-6,TGTGCCAGCAGTTCGGGACAGCAAATCTCCTATAATTCACCCCTCCACTTT,CASSSGQQISYNSPLHF
-,TRBV7-2,-,TRBJ2-7,TGTGCCAGCACCAGAGATGGGGGCCCCTACGAGCAGTACTTC,CASTRDGGPYEQYF
many,TRBV2,TRBD1,TRBJ2-7,TGTGCCAGCAGCCACAGGGGAAACTACGAGCAGTACTTC,CASSHRGNYEQYF
many,TRBV12-3/TRBV12-4,-,TRBJ2-7,TGTGCCAGCAGTTTTGGAGGGAACGAGCAGTACTTC,CASSFGGNEQYF
many,TRBV2,TRBD2,TRBJ2-7,TGTGCCAGCAGTGATCAGGGACTAGCCTACGAGCAGTACTTC,CASSDQGLAYEQYF
-,TRBV6-2/TRBV6-3,-,TRBJ2-2,TGTGCCAGTCGGGGCTGGAACACCGGGGAGCTGTTTTTT,CASRGWNTGELFF
few,TRBV20-1,-,TRBJ2-4,TGCAGTGCTATACAGGGCTCACGGAACATTCAGTACTTC,CSAIQGSRNIQYF
many,TRBV6-1,TRBD2,TRBJ2-7,TGTGCCACTGCTCGAGCGGGAGGTTTGCCTAGTTCCTACGAGCAGTACTTC,CATARAGGLPSSYEQYF
many,TRBV5-6,-,TRBJ1-2,TGTGCCAGCAGCTTGGTGTCAGATGGCTACACCTTC,CASSLVSDGYTF
many,TRBV28,-,TRBJ1-5,TGTGCCAGCAGTTCGTTCACAAGCAATCAGCCCCAGCATTTT,CASSSFTSNQPQHF
few,TRBV7-3,-,TRBJ1-1,TGTGCCAGCAGCTTAACTTCTTCCACTGAAGCTTTCTTT,CASSLTSSTEAFF
-,TRBV11-2,-,TRBJ2-7,TGTGCCAGCAGCTTGATCCGTAGGGGCAACGAGCAGTACTTC,CASSLIRRGNEQYF
-,TRBV7-9,-,TRBJ2-3,TGTGCCAGCAGCTTAGCAGAGGCAGATACGCAGTATTTT,CASSLAEADTQYF
-,TRBV14,-,TRBJ1-4,TGTGCCAGCAGCCTTGCTATGGGTGCTAATGAAAAACTGTTTTTT,CASSLAMGANEKLFF
many,TRBV12-3/TRBV12-4,-,TRBJ2-7,TGTGCCAGCAGTTTAGACAGGGACGCCTACGAGCAGTACTTC,CASSLDRDAYEQYF
many,TRBV11-2,-,TRBJ1-6,TGTGCCAGCAGCTCCCTCCAGCGGGACGCAAGGTCACCCCTCCACTTT,CASSSLQRDARSPLHF
many,TRBV6-5,TRBD1,TRBJ2-7,TGTGCCAGCAGTTACGGGACAGGGAACGAGCAGTACTTC,CASSYGTGNEQYF
-,TRBV29-1,-,TRBJ2-7,TGCAGCGTTGCAAGTAGTTACGAGCAGTACTTC,CSVASSYEQYF
-,TRBV18,-,TRBJ2-6,TGTGCCAGCTCACCAACAGGGGTTGGGGCCGGGGGCGTCCTGACTTTC,CASSPTGVGAGGVLTF
many,TRBV12-3/TRBV12-4,-,TRBJ1-5,TGTGCCAGCAGTTTAGCGATGGAACCCCAGCATTTT,CASSLAMEPQHF
many,TRBV3-1,-,TRBJ1-1,TGTGCCAGCAGCCAAGTAGGGCGGCGGTATATGAACACTGAAGCTTTCTTT,CASSQVGRRYMNTEAFF
-,TRBV10-3,TRBD2,TRBJ2-5,TGTGCCATCAGTGTAGGACTAGCGGGAAACCCGCGGGAGACCCAGTACTTC,CAISVGLAGNPRETQYF
-,TRBV7-9,-,TRBJ2-5,TGTGCCAGCAGCGACGCTGGGGAATCGCAAGAGACCCAGTACTTC,CASSDAGESQETQYF
many,TRBV27,-,TRBJ1-2,TGTGCCACCCACGTGCTCGCGTATGGCTACACCTTC,CATHVLAYGYTF
many,TRBV2,-,TRBJ1-5,TGTGCCAGCAGTGAAAGAGGGACCGTAGGAGGGCCCCAGCATTTT,CASSERGTVGGPQHF